The next 20 T cell receptor beta chains were all read from a single sample in a study of blood T cell repertoires in COVID-19 (dated by TCRdb to 2018 to 2021). The library came from the immunoSEQ multiplex PCR assay. The table was pulled from immuneACCESS by TCRdb, which kept in-frame rearrangements only. Such tables lose some clones; where checked, under half of the loss comes from unresolved V genes, and the rest has no known cause. The sample includes about 140,000 clones, with around three quarters observed a single time. The ten largest account for about an eighth of the sample. The sequenced sample was peripheral blood. The source of these receptors is an elderly man with acute or convalescent COVID-19.

The V call is TRBV9, the J call TRBJ2-6, with a tentative D call TRBD2 (6 bases). The CDR3 runs to 17 residues. V was pared by 0 bases and J by 2 bases, with 12 bases between. Germline V CDR1 and CDR2: SGDLS, YYNGEE. The CDR3 is CASSVDKGGTGANVLTF. CDR3 nucleotide sequence: TGTGCCAGCAGCGTAGATAAAGGAGGGACTGGGGCCAACGTCCTGACTTTC.

This sequence joins TRBV6-6 and TRBJ2-7; 9 positions agree with TRBD1. V lost 10 bases and J lost 3; bases outside the gene matches: 4. CDR1 and CDR2 from the germline V gene are MNHNY and SVGAGI (reference sequence). The CDR3 is 12 residues long. The CDR3 DNA follows: TGTGCCACTTCGACAGGGGGCTACGAGCAGTACTTC. It specifies CATSTGGYEQYF.

This clone was seen a handful of times. The chain combines TRBV7-2 with TRBJ1-3; weak D call: TRBD1 (6 bases). CDR3 length: 15 amino acids. Germline V CDR1 and CDR2: SGHTA, FQGNSA. The V end lost 4 bases, the J end lost 4 bases, and 14 bases lay between the germline ends. The CDR3 reads CASSSTTGLGNTIYF. In DNA form, the CDR3 reads TGTGCCAGCAGCTCAACTACAGGGCTAGGAAACACCATATATTTT.

The rearrangement uses TRBV6-2 or TRBV6-3 and TRBJ1-5, with 8 positions matching TRBD1. Germline V CDR1 and CDR2: MNHEY, SVGEGT. This CDR3 spans 14 amino acids. The V and J ends lost 2 bases and 7 bases, in that order; junction bases with no gene match: 4. The CDR3 sequence: CASSYAGGGQPQHF. The CDR3 bases are TGTGCCAGCAGTTACGCAGGGGGCGGGCAGCCCCAGCATTTT.

V usage is TRBV5-8 and J usage is TRBJ1-2; D is uncertain. With 1 base removed from V and 8 bases from J, the gap between germline ends came to 15 bases. This CDR3 spans 14 amino acids. CDR1 and CDR2 (germline): SGHTS, YDEGEE. The CDR3 sequence is CASSLRGTQSGYTF. Here the CDR3 DNA reads TGTGCCAGCAGCTTGCGGGGTACCCAGTCGGGCTACACCTTC.

The chain couples TRBV20-1 to TRBJ1-1; D ambiguous. Per germline, CDR1 DFQATT and CDR2 SNEGSKA (reference sequence). The CDR3 is made up of 10 amino acids. Trimming took off 1 base at V and 11 bases at J, with 8 bases between the two ends. The CDR3 reads CSARGGVAFF. CDR3 nucleotide sequence: TGCAGTGCTAGAGGAGGAGTGGCTTTCTTT.

This CDR3 reads CASTRGAATISEQFF. The CDR3 nucleotides are TGTGCCAGTACCCGGGGAGCGGCAACAATAAGTGAGCAGTTCTTC. The gene calls are TRBV19 and TRBJ2-1, with TRBD2 as a possible D gene (5 bases). V lost 7 bases, J lost 9 bases, and 22 bases lay in between. Germline loops: CDR1 LNHDA, CDR2 SQIVND (reference sequence). This CDR3 is 15 amino acids long. Drawing the rest from reference TRBV19 and TRBJ2-1, the complete variable domain is DGGITQSPKYLFRKEGQNVTLSCEQNLNHDAMYWYRQDPGQGLRLIYYSQIVNDFQKGDIAEGYSVSREKKESFPLTVTSAQKNPTAFYLCASTRGAATISEQFFGPGTRLTVL.

V is TRBV5-1 and J is TRBJ1-4, with TRBD1 matching 7 bases. The ends lost 0 bases at V and 8 bases at J; junction bases unmatched: 7. The CDR3 has 15 amino acids. Germline V gives CDR1 SGHRS, CDR2 YFSETQ. The CDR3 sequence: CASSLAPDRREKLFF. CDR3 coding DNA: TGCGCCAGCAGCTTGGCGCCGGACAGGCGGGAAAAACTGTTTTTT.

The chain employs TRBV5-8 and TRBJ2-5; D gene unclear. V was pared by 4 bases and J by 5 bases, with 12 bases between. The CDR3 consists of 13 residues. Germline CDR1 is SGHTS and CDR2 is YDEGEE. CDR3 DNA: TGTGCCAGCAGCAGATACTCCCGGGAGACCCAGTACTTC. This codes for CASSRYSRETQYF.

This chain joins TRBV7-2 and TRBJ2-1; no clear D gene. The ends were cut back, 5 bases at V and 15 bases at J, with 17 bases in the middle. There are 12 residues in the CDR3. Germline assignment: CDR1 SGHTA and CDR2 FQGNSA. The CDR3 spells CASSPRLNRLFF. The CDR3 region has the DNA TGTGCCAGCAGCCCGCGACTCAATAGACTGTTCTTC. Using reference TRBV7-2 and TRBJ2-1 for the parts outside the CDR3, the full variable domain is GAGVSQSPSNKVTEKGKDVELRCDPISGHTALYWYRQSLGQGLEFLIYFQGNSAPDKSGLPSDRFSAERTGGSVSTLTIQRTQQEDSAVYLCASSPRLNRLFFGPGTRLTVL.

The chain recombines TRBV7-8 with TRBJ2-2, with TRBD1 identical over 8 bases. CDR1 and CDR2 (germline): SGHVS, FQNEAQ. The CDR3 loop spans 16 amino acids. After removal of 2 bases from V and 2 bases from J, the junction contained 4 bases not matched to a gene. DNA of the CDR3: TGTGCCAGCAGCTTAAACGACAGGGGAAACACCGGGGAGCTGTTTTTT. Protein sequence: CASSLNDRGNTGELFF.

V and J are TRBV5-1 and TRBJ1-1, with 8 bases aligning to TRBD1. Germline CDR1 SGHRS, CDR2 YFSETQ. This CDR3 is built from 15 residues. After removal of 4 bases from V and 4 bases from J, the junction contained 9 bases not matched to a gene. CDR3 sequence (DNA): TGCGCCAGCAGCCCGGGGCCAGGGGGCGTCACTGAAGCTTTCTTT. It specifies CASSPGPGGVTEAFF.

This chain joins TRBV27 and TRBJ1-1; D remains unclear. Germline V gene data show CDR1 as MNHEY and CDR2 as SMNVEV (reference sequence). This CDR3 contains 15 residues. Trimming removed 8 bases at V and 5 bases at J, with 21 bases between. CDR3 residues: CASRPSWTSRTEAFF. CDR3 in DNA: TGTGCCAGCCGTCCGAGTTGGACTTCAAGAACTGAAGCTTTCTTT.

This chain uses TRBV3-1 (or the pseudogene TRBV3-2) with TRBJ1-2, with 7 bases identical to TRBD1. V trimming: 5 bases; J trimming: 0 bases; junction bases outside the gene matches: 12. The CDR3 covers 17 residues. Germline V gives CDR1 LGHDT, CDR2 YNNKEL (reference sequence). CDR3 sequence: CASSTRQGPRANYGYTF. DNA of the CDR3: TGTGCCAGCAGCACGCGACAGGGCCCCCGAGCTAACTATGGCTACACCTTC.

In DNA form, the CDR3 reads TGTGCCAGTCAACCAGGGGGCTTTGGGGGGGCCCAGTACTTC. As protein: CASQPGGFGGAQYF. The V call is TRBV6-5, the J call TRBJ2-5; TRBD1 is a possible D gene (8 bases). Trimming pared 9 bases from V and 9 bases from J, leaving 23 bases between. Germline loops: CDR1 MNHEY, CDR2 SVGAGI. The CDR3 covers 14 residues.

This clone was seen more than once but under ten times. The V and J genes are TRBV11-2 and TRBJ1-1; no firm D call. V gave up 3 bases and J gave up 2 bases, with 4 bases separating them. CDR3 length: 12 residues. Germline V gives CDR1 SGHAT, CDR2 FQNNGV. This CDR3 reads CASSLRNTEAFF. The DNA of the CDR3 is TGTGCCAGCAGCTTGAGAAACACTGAAGCTTTCTTT.

The rearrangement uses TRBV10-1 and TRBJ1-2, with D uncertain. The length of the CDR3 is 14 residues. Germline loops: CDR1 WNHNN, CDR2 SYGVQD (reference sequence). The V gene lost 8 bases and the J gene lost 7 bases, with 20 bases spanning the gap. The CDR3 bases are TGCGCCAGCGAAAAAAAAGTCGGGTTTTCTGGCTACACCTTC. Protein product: CASEKKVGFSGYTF.

This clone was found a few times. This chain uses TRBV3-1 (or the pseudogene TRBV3-2) with TRBJ2-4; 11 nucleotides align to TRBD2. CDR3 length: 18 amino acids. V gave up 3 bases and J gave up 1 base; unmatched junction bases: 8. Germline CDR1 is LGHDT and CDR2 is YNNKEL (reference sequence). CDR3 sequence reads: CASSQKTSGVSAKNIQYF. The CDR3 DNA is TGTGCCAGCAGCCAGAAGACTAGCGGGGTTTCCGCCAAAAACATTCAGTACTTC.

The genes are TRBV5-6 and TRBJ1-1; 10 nucleotides align to TRBD1. Trimming at V came to 2 bases and at J to 5 bases, leaving 6 bases not matched to a gene. This CDR3 is built from 15 residues. Germline V gene lookup returns CDR1 SGHDT and CDR2 YYEEEE. The CDR3 loop reads CASSFTGTGDTEAFF. The DNA of the CDR3 is TGTGCCAGCAGCTTTACCGGGACAGGGGATACTGAAGCTTTCTTT. Full variable domain (outside the CDR3, taken from reference TRBV5-6 and TRBJ1-1): DAGVTQSPTHLIKTRGQQVTLRCSPKSGHDTVSWYQQALGQGPQFIFQYYEEEERQRGNFPDRFSGHQFPNYSSELNVNALLLGDSALYLCASSFTGTGDTEAFFGQGTRLTVV.

This chain joins TRBV7-2 and TRBJ1-6; 7 nucleotides align to TRBD1. Germline V lookup: CDR1 SGHTA, CDR2 FQGNSA. This CDR3 has 14 amino acids. Trimming at V came to 8 bases and at J to 2 bases, leaving 3 bases not matched to a gene. This CDR3 reads CASRQGPYNSPLHF. CDR3 nucleotide sequence: TGTGCCAGCCGACAGGGACCCTATAATTCACCCCTCCACTTT.